This note documents a single T cell receptor (beta chain) sequence. The antigen remains undetermined. This sample was taken from a study of CD8+CD57+ T cells in acquired aplastic anemia. Study overall: The DNA of sorted CD4+ and CD8+ cells averaged 3.2 ug. Study-level points and caveats: No significant difference in CD8+ Simpson's diversity was found between patients and controls. Patients and controls shared 25 to 30 CD8+ CDR3 sequences, which appeared highly expressed in patients and within their immunodominant clones.

The CDR3 contains 14 residues. Trimming pared 8 bases from V and 2 bases from J, leaving 14 bases between. Germline V gives CDR1 SEHNR, CDR2 FQNEAQ (reference sequence). Patients chosen for sequencing had shown CD8+CD57+ cell expansion by flow cytometry. Both TCR beta VDJ combination and CDR3 sequence profiling were carried out. Genomic DNA was the template for this profiling. TCRdb independently ran MiXCR on the reads; one entry per CDR3 protein. The sample gives approximately 180,000 distinct CDR3 sequences, roughly three fifths of which show up once; about 44% is in the top ten. This receptor was identified in a human donor with aplastic anemia. The rearrangement links TRBV7-9 to TRBJ2-3, with D possibly being TRBD2 (6 bases). Sequencing used sorted CD4+, CD8+, or CD8+CD57+ T cells (not recorded which) from PBMCs. CDR3 region: CASVLGGDTDTQYF. The CDR3 bases are TGTGCCAGCGTCCTCGGCGGGGACACAGATACGCAGTATTTT.